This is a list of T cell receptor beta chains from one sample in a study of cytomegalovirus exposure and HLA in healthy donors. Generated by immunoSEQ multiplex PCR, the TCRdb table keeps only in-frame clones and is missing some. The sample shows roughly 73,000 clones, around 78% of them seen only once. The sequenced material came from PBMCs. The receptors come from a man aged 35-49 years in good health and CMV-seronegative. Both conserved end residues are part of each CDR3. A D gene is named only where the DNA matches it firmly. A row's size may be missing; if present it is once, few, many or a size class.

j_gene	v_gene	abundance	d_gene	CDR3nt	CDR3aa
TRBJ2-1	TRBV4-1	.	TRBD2	TGCGCCAGCAGCCAAAAATCGGCGGGGGGCAACAATGAGCAGTTCTTC	CASSQKSAGGNNEQFF
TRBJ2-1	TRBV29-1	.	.	TGCAGCGTTGATTTGCGGCGGGGCCCCATCTACAATGAGCAGTTCTTC	CSVDLRRGPIYNEQFF
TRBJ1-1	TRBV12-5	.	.	TGTGCTAGTGGTTTTGACAGTGAAGCTTTCTTT	CASGFDSEAFF
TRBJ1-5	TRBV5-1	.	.	TGCGCCAGCGGCATGTACCCCGAACAGCCCCAGCATTTT	CASGMYPEQPQHF
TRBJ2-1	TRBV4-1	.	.	TGCGCCAGCAGCCAAGCTAGGGGTGAGCAGTTCTTC	CASSQARGEQFF
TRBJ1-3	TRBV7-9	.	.	TGTGCCAGCAGTAATACAGGGTTCCCTGGAAACACCATATATTTT	CASSNTGFPGNTIYF
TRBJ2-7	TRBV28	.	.	TGTGCCAGCACCGTTTCTTCCGAGCAGTACTTC	CASTVSSEQYF
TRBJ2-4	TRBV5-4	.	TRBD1	TGTGCCAGCTCACAGGGGTCGAACATTCAGTACTTC	CASSQGSNIQYF
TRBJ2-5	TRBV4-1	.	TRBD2	TGCGCCAGCAGCCACTGGACTAGCGGGGATCCTTCCCAGTACTTC	CASSHWTSGDPSQYF
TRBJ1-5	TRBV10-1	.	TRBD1	TGCGCCAGCAGTGGTAGACAGGGGTGGGATCAGCCCCAGCATTTT	CASSGRQGWDQPQHF
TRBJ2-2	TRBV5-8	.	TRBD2	TGTGCCAGCAGCTTGTCACGGGGGGGCCCCGGGGAGCTGTTTTTT	CASSLSRGGPGELFF
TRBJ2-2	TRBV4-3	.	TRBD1	TGCGCCAGCAGCCAAAACAGGGGTATCGGGGAGCTGTTTTTT	CASSQNRGIGELFF
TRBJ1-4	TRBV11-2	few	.	TGTGCCAGCAGCACCTTTCGTGGGGCCACCGGGAAACTGTTTTTT	CASSTFRGATGKLFF
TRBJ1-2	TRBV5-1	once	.	TGCGCCAGCAGCGAACCGCGCACAGGCATAGATGGCTACACCTTC	CASSEPRTGIDGYTF
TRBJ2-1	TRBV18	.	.	TGTGCCAGCTCACCACCTTTAGCGAGGGTTTACAATGAGCAGTTCTTC	CASSPPLARVYNEQFF
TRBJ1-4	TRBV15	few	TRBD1	TGTGCCACCAGCTCCCTCCGAGACAGGGATAAGGCTAATGAAAAACTGTTTTTT	CATSSLRDRDKANEKLFF
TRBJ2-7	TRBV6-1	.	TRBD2	TGTGCCAGCATCGAAACGGGGGGAGGGAGAGAGCAGTACTTC	CASIETGGGREQYF
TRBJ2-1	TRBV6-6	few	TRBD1	TGTGCCAGCAGTGGGACAGGAGGCACTGGAGGGCAGTTCTTC	CASSGTGGTGGQFF
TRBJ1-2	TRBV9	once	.	TGTGCCAGCAGCCCGCGCCAGGGGCAGGGCTATGGCTACACCTTC	CASSPRQGQGYGYTF
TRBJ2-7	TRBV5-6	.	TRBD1	TGTGCCAGCAACAAAGGGGACAGGGGGCATCGCGAGCAGTACTTC	CASNKGDRGHREQYF
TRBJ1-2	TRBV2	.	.	TGTGCCAACAGCAGGCAGGGTGGTCCCGATGGCTACCCCTTC	CANSRQGGPDGYPF
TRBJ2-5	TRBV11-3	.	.	TGTGCCAGCAGCTCTGACCGGGGCCAAGAGACCCAGTACTTC	CASSSDRGQETQYF
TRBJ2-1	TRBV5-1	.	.	TGCGCCAGCAGCTCCCCGGGGGGCGGGACCAATGAGCAGTTCTTC	CASSSPGGGTNEQFF
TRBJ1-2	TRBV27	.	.	TGTGCCAGCAGTCGTAAAGGGGCGTCGTATGGCTACACCTTC	CASSRKGASYGYTF
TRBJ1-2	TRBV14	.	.	TGTGCCAGCAGCCCGTTCTGGCCCACCTATGGCTACACCTTC	CASSPFWPTYGYTF
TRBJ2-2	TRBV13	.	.	TGTGCCAGCAGCCCCCAGGGGTACACCGGGGAGCTGTTTTTT	CASSPQGYTGELFF
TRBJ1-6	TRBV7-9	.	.	TGTGCCAGCAGCCAATCTTCACCCCTCCACTTT	CASSQSSPLHF
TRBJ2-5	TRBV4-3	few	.	TGCGCCAGCAGCCAAGACCCAGATTCGATAGAGACCCAGTACTTC	CASSQDPDSIETQYF
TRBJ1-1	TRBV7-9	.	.	TGTGCCAGCAGCTTAGCGCCACTATCGAACACTGAAGCTTTCTTT	CASSLAPLSNTEAFF
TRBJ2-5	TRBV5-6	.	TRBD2	TGTGCCAGCAGCTTACTAGCGGGGGGACAAGAGACCCAGTACTTC	CASSLLAGGQETQYF
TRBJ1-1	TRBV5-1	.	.	TGCGCCAGCAGCTTGGCCATGCCGGGCACTGAAGCTTTCTTT	CASSLAMPGTEAFF
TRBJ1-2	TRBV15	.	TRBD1	TGTGCCACCAGCAGAGAGACAGGGGGCGCGTTTGGCTACACCTTC	CATSRETGGAFGYTF
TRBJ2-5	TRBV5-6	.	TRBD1	TGTGCCAGCAGCTTGGTAGGGACAGGGGTTGGCGAGACCCAGTACTTC	CASSLVGTGVGETQYF
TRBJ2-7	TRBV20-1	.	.	TGCAGCCCTACAGGGTCCTACGAGCAGTACTTC	CSPTGSYEQYF
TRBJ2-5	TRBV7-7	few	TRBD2	TGTGCTAGCAGCTCCCAGCGGGGGCAAGAGACCCAGTACTTC	CASSSQRGQETQYF
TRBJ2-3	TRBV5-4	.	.	TGTGCCAGCAGTCATGGGGGCAGAAACACAGATACGCAGTATTTT	CASSHGGRNTDTQYF
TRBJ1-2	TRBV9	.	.	TGTGCCAGCAGCCCCGATAGTTTCCCTAGTGGCTACACCTTC	CASSPDSFPSGYTF
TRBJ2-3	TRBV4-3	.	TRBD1	TGCGCCAGCAGCTTCCGACAGGGCGGGGATACGCAGTATTTT	CASSFRQGGDTQYF
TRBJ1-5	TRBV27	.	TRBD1	TGTGCCAGCAGTTTAGGGACAGCGGGTCAGCCCCAGCATTTT	CASSLGTAGQPQHF
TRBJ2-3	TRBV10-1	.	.	TGCGCCAGCAGTGAGTCCCGGGGATTTCCAGATACGCAGTATTTT	CASSESRGFPDTQYF
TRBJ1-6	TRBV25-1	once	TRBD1	TGTGCCAGCAGTCCGGGACAGGGGTACTCACCCCTCCACTTT	CASSPGQGYSPLHF
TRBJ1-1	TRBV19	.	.	TGTGCCAGTAGTATTCGGGGTAACACTGAAGCTTTCTTT	CASSIRGNTEAFF
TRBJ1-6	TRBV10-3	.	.	TGTGCCATCAGTCATCCCCCGCGGGGGCTTGATTCACCCCTCCACTTT	CAISHPPRGLDSPLHF
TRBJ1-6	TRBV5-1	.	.	TGCGCCAGCAGCCTCGGACACGCACAGGTTTCCTATAATTCACCCCTCCACTTT	CASSLGHAQVSYNSPLHF
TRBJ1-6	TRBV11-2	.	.	TGTGCCAGCAGCTTGACGGGTAGAAATTCACCCCTCCACTTT	CASSLTGRNSPLHF
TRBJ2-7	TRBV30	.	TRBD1	TGTGCCTGGAGGGGGCGTGGGACAGTCTCCTACGAGCAGTACTTC	CAWRGRGTVSYEQYF
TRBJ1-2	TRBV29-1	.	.	TGCAGCGTTGTTAGTGCCCCGAACTATGGCTACACCTTC	CSVVSAPNYGYTF
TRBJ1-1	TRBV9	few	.	TGTGCCAGCAGCGTCACAGGGAACACTGAAGCTTTCTTT	CASSVTGNTEAFF
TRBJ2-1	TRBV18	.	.	TGTGCCAGCTCACTCCAACAGGGGAGGAATGAGCAGTTCTTC	CASSLQQGRNEQFF
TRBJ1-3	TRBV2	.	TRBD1	TGTGCCAGCAGCGGACAGGTCCCCTCTGGAAACACCATATATTTT	CASSGQVPSGNTIYF
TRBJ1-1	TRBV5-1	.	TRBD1	TGCGCCAGCAGCGCCCAGGGACAGGAGAACACTGAAGCTTTCTTT	CASSAQGQENTEAFF
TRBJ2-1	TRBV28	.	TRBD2	TGTGCCAGCAGCGGACTAGCGGGCTCCTACAATGAGCAGTTCTTC	CASSGLAGSYNEQFF